The 19 T cell receptor beta chains below come from one sample, sequenced in a study of T cells in Graves' hyperthyroidism and ophthalmopathy. The investigators amplified TCR beta CDR3 regions from RNA transcripts. The TCR CDR3 first-round RT-PCR relied on the HTBI primer set. TCRdb fed the multiplex PCR reads into MiXCR, producing one record per CDR3 protein. The sample includes hundreds of thousands of distinct CDR3 sequences, roughly 20% of them seen just once. The sample comprised blood. The receptors come from a man aged 25 to 40 with Graves' ophthalmopathy.

This clonotype was detected many times. The chain carries TRBV7-2 and TRBJ1-1, with TRBD1 matching 7 bases. Germline lookup yields CDR1 SGHTA and CDR2 FQGNSA. CDR3 size: 16 residues. After removal of 5 bases from V and 6 bases from J, the junction contained 15 bases not matched to a gene. As DNA, the CDR3 is TGTGCCAGCAGCCAAAACCAAGGGGGCGCTTTGGCTGAAGCTTTCTTT. This translates into CASSQNQGGALAEAFF. Full variable domain (rest looked up from reference TRBV7-2 and TRBJ1-1): GAGVSQSPSNKVTEKGKDVELRCDPISGHTALYWYRQSLGQGLEFLIYFQGNSAPDKSGLPSDRFSAERTGGSVSTLTIQRTQQEDSAVYLCASSQNQGGALAEAFFGQGTRLTVV.

This clonotype occurred a few times. The J gene is TRBJ1-6, the V gene TRBV5-6; TRBD1 matches at 7 bases. The germline CDR1 and CDR2 sequences are SGHDT and YYEEEE. V lost 2 bases to trimming and J lost 5 bases; unmatched junction nucleotides: 7. This CDR3 contains 16 residues. CDR3 sequence: CASSLPGQLNNSPLHF. The CDR3 region has the DNA TGTGCCAGCAGCTTACCGGGACAGCTAAATAATTCACCCCTCCACTTT.

There are a few counts of this clonotype. The gene calls are TRBV27 and TRBJ1-2, with D perhaps TRBD1 (5 bases). CDR1 is MNHEY and CDR2 is SMNVEV in the germline V gene (reference sequence). The V end lost 2 bases, the J end lost 2 bases, and 15 bases lay between the germline ends. CDR3 length equals 16 residues. CDR3 in DNA: TGTGCCAGCAGTTTAAGCCCCCTCACAGGCAACTATGGCTACACCTTC. Its protein is CASSLSPLTGNYGYTF.

The V gene is TRBV12-3 or TRBV12-4, the J gene TRBJ2-1; TRBD1 aligns across 8 bases. The CDR3 contains 16 residues. The ends lost 6 bases at V and 12 bases at J; junction bases unmatched: 19. The CDR3 spells CASSPSTGGRGSGQFF. CDR3 in DNA: TGTGCCAGCAGCCCCTCAACAGGGGGACGGGGTTCAGGGCAGTTCTTC.

This clonotype was seen many times. V gene TRBV28 combines with J gene TRBJ1-5; D gene ambiguous. This CDR3 comprises 12 residues. Germline CDR1 is MDHEN and CDR2 is SYDVKM. The V end was cut by 6 bases, the J end by 6 bases, with 9 bases between. The CDR3 sequence is CASSLRVQPQHF. CDR3 DNA: TGTGCCAGCAGCCTTAGGGTTCAGCCCCAGCATTTT.

This clonotype was observed many times. The chain couples TRBV3-1 to TRBJ2-7; D remains unclear. CDR3 length: 12 residues. Trimming left V 2 bases short and J 6 bases short, with 8 bases between. The germline V gene has CDR1 LGHDT and CDR2 YNNKEL (reference sequence). The chain's CDR3 is CASSQRAREQYF. CDR3 coding DNA: TGTGCCAGCAGCCAACGAGCTCGCGAGCAGTACTTC.

The J gene is TRBJ1-4, the V gene TRBV5-1; no clear D. CDR3 length: 14 amino acids. V lost 0 bases and J lost 2, with 5 bases in between. From germline, CDR1 is SGHRS and CDR2 YFSETQ. CDR3 loop: CASSLGRTNEKLFF. Here the CDR3 DNA reads TGCGCCAGCAGCTTGGGAAGGACTAATGAAAAACTGTTTTTT. Complete variable domain (other parts from reference TRBV5-1 and TRBJ1-4): KAGVTQTPRYLIKTRGQQVTLSCSPISGHRSVSWYQQTPGQGLQFLFEYFSETQRNKGNFPGRFSGRQFSNSRSEMNVSTLELGDSALYLCASSLGRTNEKLFFGSGTQLSVL.

This chain uses TRBV6-2 or TRBV6-3 with TRBJ2-5; D unresolved. V was shortened by 6 bases and J by 4 bases, with 15 bases between the two germline ends. The CDR3 spans 14 residues. Germline V gene lookup returns CDR1 MNHEY and CDR2 SVGEGT. This chain's CDR3 is CASSKRTGSETQYF. CDR3 DNA: TGTGCCAGCAGCAAAAGGACGGGTTCAGAGACCCAGTACTTC.

This clonotype came up many times. This chain joins TRBV5-1 and TRBJ1-1, with D maybe TRBD1 (5 bases). In germline, CDR1 is SGHRS, CDR2 YFSETQ. The V end was cut by 4 bases, the J end by 4 bases, with 14 bases between. This CDR3 is built from 14 residues. CDR3 coding DNA: TGCGCCAGCAGCAAAACGGCCGGGGGCACTGAAGCTTTCTTT. Encoded protein: CASSKTAGGTEAFF.

The table lists this clonotype with many counts. The chain links TRBV6-1 to TRBJ1-2; possible D gene TRBD1, 5 bases. The CDR3 consists of 14 residues. The V gene lost 3 bases and the J gene lost 6 bases, with 14 bases spanning the gap. CDR1 and CDR2 from the germline V gene are MNHNS and SASEGT. The CDR3 DNA reads as TGTGCCAGCAGTGATGGGGCAGGGAACAATGGCTACACCTTC. Amino acid sequence: CASSDGAGNNGYTF.

As regards this clonotype: Here the CDR3 omits its conserved ending phenylalanine or tryptophan, so a read error is the likely source. The rearrangement joins TRBV19 to TRBJ2-7; D might be TRBD2 (6 bases). CDR3 length: 14 amino acids. Germline lookup yields CDR1 LNHDA and CDR2 SQIVND (reference sequence). With 1 base removed from V and 0 bases from J, the gap between germline ends came to 7 bases. Here the CDR3 DNA reads TGTGCCAGTAGTATAGCCGGGAGCTCCTACGAGCAGTACCTC. This codes for CASSIAGSSYEQYL.

This clonotype was counted only a few times. The V call is TRBV7-9, the J call TRBJ2-2; tentative D call: TRBD2 (5 bases). Germline CDR1 SEHNR, CDR2 FQNEAQ (reference sequence). The CDR3 totals 19 residues. Trimming removed 1 base at V and 2 bases at J, with 20 bases between. The CDR3 region has the DNA TGTGCCAGCAGCTTAGGTCTCGGCAGCCGGGGAGTCAACACCGGGGAGCTGTTTTTT. Its protein is CASSLGLGSRGVNTGELFF.

Comments on this clonotype: A much larger clone sits a single nucleotide away, making a read error possible. This chain uses TRBV2 with TRBJ2-2; D is possibly TRBD1 or TRBD2 (5 bases each). The CDR3 sequence is 14 residues long. In germline, CDR1 is SNHLY, CDR2 FYNNEI. V was clipped by 6 bases and J by 7 bases, with 15 bases between them. This CDR3 reads CASRGVPGFGELFF. In DNA form, the CDR3 reads TGTGCCAGCAGGGGGGTTCCGGGGTTCGGGGAGCTGTTTTTT.

The chain links TRBV20-1 to TRBJ2-1; 10 bases fit TRBD2. The trim removed 4 bases at V and 9 bases at J, leaving 12 bases unmatched. CDR3 length: 15 residues. Germline CDR1 reads DFQATT; CDR2 reads SNEGSKA (reference sequence). The CDR3 reads CSATPASGSATEQFF. The CDR3 nucleotides are TGCAGTGCTACTCCGGCTAGCGGGAGTGCGACTGAGCAGTTCTTC.

There are many counts of this clonotype. This rearrangement joins TRBV6-5 to TRBJ2-7; TRBD2 agrees at 11 bases. The V and J ends lost 0 bases and 2 bases, in that order; junction bases with no gene match: 6. Germline V CDR1 and CDR2: MNHEY, SVGAGI. The CDR3 consists of 17 residues. The CDR3 protein is CASSYSASGRKTYEQYF. Here the CDR3 DNA reads TGTGCCAGCAGTTACTCGGCTAGCGGGAGGAAGACCTACGAGCAGTACTTC.

This clonotype showed up just a few times. The genes are TRBV29-1 and TRBJ2-1; no definite D call. The CDR3 has 17 amino acids. Trimming shortened V by 6 bases and J by 8 bases, and 29 bases separated the two germline ends. Per germline, CDR1 SQVTM and CDR2 ANQGSEA. As DNA, the CDR3 is TGCAGCGTCCACTCGAAGGACCCCCTCGCTCTCGATCATGAGCAGTTCTTC. Protein sequence: CSVHSKDPLALDHEQFF.

In this sample, this clonotype turned up many times. The rearrangement uses TRBV11-2 and TRBJ2-1, with a possible D match to TRBD2 (6 bases). V was pared by 5 bases and J by 5 bases, with 16 bases between. The CDR3 contains 15 residues. The germline gives CDR1 SGHAT, CDR2 FQNNGV. In DNA, the CDR3 is TGTGCCAGCAGCGAGCTAGCGACGAGAAACAATGAGCAGTTCTTC. Its protein product is CASSELATRNNEQFF.

This clonotype was counted only a few times. The chain uses TRBV9 and TRBJ2-7; D uncertain. There are 13 residues in the CDR3. Trimming pared 7 bases from V and 5 bases from J, leaving 16 bases between. Germline CDR1 SGDLS, CDR2 YYNGEE. CDR3 sequence: CASSLGPANEQYF. The CDR3 nucleotides read TGTGCCAGCTCCCTAGGGCCCGCCAACGAGCAGTACTTC.

The rearrangement links TRBV20-1 to TRBJ2-7; D could derive from TRBD1 or TRBD2 (5 bases each). V lost 1 base, J lost 2 bases, and 15 bases lay in between. Per germline, CDR1 DFQATT and CDR2 SNEGSKA (reference sequence). The length of the CDR3 is 15 residues. CDR3 nucleotides: TGCAGTGCTAGAGGTTCCGGGGACCCGGCCTACGAGCAGTACTTC. Translation gives CSARGSGDPAYEQYF.